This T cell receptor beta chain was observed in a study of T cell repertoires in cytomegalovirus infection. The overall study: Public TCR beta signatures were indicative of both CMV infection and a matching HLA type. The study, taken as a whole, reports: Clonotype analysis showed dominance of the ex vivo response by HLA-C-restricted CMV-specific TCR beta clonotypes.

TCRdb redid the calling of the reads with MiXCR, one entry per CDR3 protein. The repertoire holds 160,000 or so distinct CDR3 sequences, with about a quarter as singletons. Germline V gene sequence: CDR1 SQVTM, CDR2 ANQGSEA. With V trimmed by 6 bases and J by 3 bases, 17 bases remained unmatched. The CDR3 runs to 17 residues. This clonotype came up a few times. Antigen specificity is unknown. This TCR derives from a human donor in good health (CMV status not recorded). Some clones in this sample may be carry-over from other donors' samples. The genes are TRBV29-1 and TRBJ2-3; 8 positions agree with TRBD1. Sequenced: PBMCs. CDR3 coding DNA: TGCAGCGTCAAAGACCAGGGGGCGATTATCAGGACAGATACGCAGTATTTT. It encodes CSVKDQGAIIRTDTQYF.